This passage covers 23 T cell receptor beta chains from one sample sequenced in a study of radiotherapy plus CTLA-4 blockade in lung cancer. TCRdb keeps only in-frame clones here, not all; method: immunoSEQ multiplex PCR. The sample lists about 32,000 clones; 70% to 90% were seen once. Material: peripheral blood, obtained from a patient treated with radiotherapy plus ipilimumab. These receptors were collected from a human donor with non-small cell lung cancer that progressed on radiotherapy plus ipilimumab.

Only a few counts were recorded for this clone. V gene TRBV11-2 combines with J gene TRBJ2-3, with D perhaps matching TRBD2 (6 bases). Trimming removed 2 bases from V and 2 bases from J, with 11 bases in between. CDR3 length: 15 amino acids. The germline gives CDR1 SGHAT, CDR2 FQNNGV. The CDR3 DNA is TGTGCCAGCAGCTTACGGGGGTGGGACACAGATACGCAGTATTTT. Protein sequence: CASSLRGWDTDTQYF.

DNA of the CDR3: TGTGCCAGCAGTACAGGGGGTGTCTCGTTTTTT. Translation: CASSTGGVSFF. The chain recombines TRBV2 with TRBJ1-4; 8 bases line up with TRBD1. The CDR3 has 11 amino acids. The junction had 6 bases not matched to a gene; V was cut back by 5 bases and J by 16 bases. From germline, CDR1 is SNHLY and CDR2 FYNNEI.

This clone has only a few counts. The chain links TRBV5-1 to TRBJ1-1; D is perhaps TRBD1 (6 bases). CDR1 and CDR2 (germline): SGHRS, YFSETQ. V lost 4 bases to trimming and J lost 0 bases, with 13 bases between them. This CDR3 contains 15 residues. CDR3 nucleotide sequence: TGCGCCAGCAGCCCTAGGGGGTCGGTGAACACTGAAGCTTTCTTT. Its protein product is CASSPRGSVNTEAFF.

CDR3 DNA sequence: TGTGCCAGCAGCCCGGGACAGGGTAACTATGGCTACACCTTC. It is translated as CASSPGQGNYGYTF. The rearrangement links TRBV6-6 to TRBJ1-2; 9 bases are a match to TRBD1. CDR3 length equals 14 residues. V was clipped by 6 bases and J by 1 base; unmatched bases: 3. Germline assignment: CDR1 MNHNY and CDR2 SVGAGI (reference sequence).

V usage is TRBV7-6 and J usage is TRBJ1-1, with 7 bases lining up with TRBD1. From germline, CDR1 is SGHVS and CDR2 FNYEAQ. This CDR3 region has 14 residues. The ends lost 5 bases at V and 0 bases at J; junction bases unmatched: 3. The CDR3, as DNA: TGTGCCAGCAGCCCGGGACAGCTGAACACTGAAGCTTTCTTT. Protein sequence: CASSPGQLNTEAFF.

This clone has just one count. The chain uses TRBV7-2 and TRBJ2-4, with D perhaps TRBD1 (6 bases). V was clipped by 4 bases and J by 6 bases, with 19 bases between them. The germline V gene encodes CDR1 SGHTA and CDR2 FQGNSA. This CDR3 comprises 16 residues. The CDR3 region has the DNA TGTGCCAGCAGCTACAGAAGTGTGGGGGCGGGAAACATTCAGTACTTC. It is translated as CASSYRSVGAGNIQYF.

The chain recombines TRBV10-3 with TRBJ2-3; TRBD2 is a possible D gene (7 bases). Between the trimmed V and J ends, which lost 8 bases and 3 bases, there was a span of 12 bases. The V gene's germline CDR1 is ENHRY and CDR2 SYGVKD. The CDR3 length is 13 residues. The CDR3 spells CAIAGAGTDTQYF. The CDR3 nucleotides read TGTGCCATCGCGGGGGCGGGTACAGATACGCAGTATTTT.

As DNA, the CDR3 is TGTGCCAGCAAAATCCCCAGGACAGGGACGAATTCACCCCTCCACTTT. Translating gives CASKIPRTGTNSPLHF. The chain links TRBV5-8 to TRBJ1-6; the match to TRBD1 covers 8 bases. CDR1 is SGHTS and CDR2 is YDEGEE in the germline V gene. The V gene end was trimmed by 6 bases and the J gene end by 7 bases; junction bases not matched to a gene: 12. The CDR3 loop spans 16 amino acids.

CDR3 sequence: CASSGTSGGPGTQYF. CDR3 in DNA: TGTGCCAGCAGCGGAACTAGCGGGGGCCCTGGGACCCAGTACTTC. This chain links TRBV5-4 with TRBJ2-5; 11 bases are a match to TRBD2. The CDR3 has 15 residues. Germline CDR1 and CDR2: SGHNT and YYREEE (reference sequence). Trimming at V came to 4 bases and at J to 7 bases, leaving 9 bases not matched to a gene.

CDR3: CASSGAGGSSYNEQFF. The CDR3 DNA reads TGTGCCAGTAGTGGAGCGGGGGGGAGCTCCTACAATGAGCAGTTCTTC. The chain is built from TRBV19 and TRBJ2-1; 10 nucleotides match TRBD2. J lost 0 bases, V lost 5 bases, and 4 bases had no gene match. The CDR3 extends over 16 amino acids. From germline, CDR1 is LNHDA and CDR2 SQIVND (reference sequence).

The V gene is TRBV5-1, the J gene TRBJ1-2, with 8 bases identical to TRBD1. The CDR3 consists of 14 residues. V lost 4 bases and J lost 5; bases outside the gene matches: 7. Looked up from germline, CDR1 is SGHRS and CDR2 is YFSETQ. The CDR3 sequence: CASSPGQGPYGYTF. CDR3 sequence (DNA): TGCGCCAGCAGCCCAGGACAGGGACCATATGGCTACACCTTC.

The V and J genes are TRBV6-6 and TRBJ2-1; tentative D call: TRBD2 (5 bases). The V gene lost 5 bases and the J gene lost 0 bases, with 8 bases spanning the gap. Germline V gives CDR1 MNHNY, CDR2 SVGAGI (reference sequence). This CDR3 is built from 14 residues. This chain's CDR3 is CASSRGSSYNEQFF. For the CDR3, the DNA is TGTGCCAGCAGTAGAGGGAGCTCCTACAATGAGCAGTTCTTC.

The gene calls are TRBV2 and TRBJ1-1; D is perhaps TRBD1 (5 bases). The V end was cut by 4 bases, the J end by 3 bases, with 9 bases between. This CDR3 is 13 amino acids long. Germline V gene sequence: CDR1 SNHLY, CDR2 FYNNEI. CDR3 sequence: CASSVQGDTEAFF. The CDR3 nucleotides are TGTGCCAGCAGTGTTCAGGGTGACACTGAAGCTTTCTTT.

As concerns this clone: This specimen includes other DNA sequences encoding the same CDR3. V gene TRBV4-1 combines with J gene TRBJ2-3; the match to TRBD2 covers 12 bases. The V and J ends lost 1 base and 11 bases, in that order; junction bases with no gene match: 7. Germline-derived CDR1 and CDR2 are MGHRA and YSYEKL. CDR3 length: 15 amino acids. CDR3: CASSQGASGGAGQYF. In DNA form, the CDR3 reads TGCGCCAGCAGCCAAGGCGCTAGCGGGGGGGCCGGGCAGTATTTT.

V and J are TRBV19 and TRBJ2-7, with D possibly matching TRBD1 (5 bases). This CDR3 is built from 14 residues. V was trimmed by 4 bases and J by 0 bases, leaving 10 bases between them. Germline values: CDR1 LNHDA, CDR2 SQIVND (reference sequence). DNA of the CDR3: TGTGCCAGTAGTAGACAGACGAGCTCCTACGAGCAGTACTTC. The encoded protein is CASSRQTSSYEQYF.

The chain recombines TRBV5-1 with TRBJ2-7, with D possibly TRBD1 on 5 matching bases. CDR1 is SGHRS and CDR2 is YFSETQ in the germline V gene. The V end lost 4 bases, the J end lost 0 bases, and 11 bases lay between the germline ends. The CDR3 is made up of 14 amino acids. The CDR3, as DNA: TGCGCCAGCAGCGATACAGGTGGCTCCTACGAGCAGTACTTC. Its protein is CASSDTGGSYEQYF.

The gene calls are TRBV2 and TRBJ2-2, with 13 bases aligning to TRBD2. The junction had 16 bases not matched to a gene; V was cut back by 10 bases and J by 2 bases. Per germline, CDR1 SNHLY and CDR2 FYNNEI. The CDR3 extends over 19 amino acids. This CDR3 is CATHPSLTSGGSNTGELFF. The CDR3 DNA follows: TGTGCCACCCACCCTAGTCTGACTAGCGGGGGGTCCAACACCGGGGAGCTGTTTTTT.

The V and J genes are TRBV5-1 and TRBJ2-7; D is perhaps TRBD1 (5 bases). Deletions cut 3 bases from V and 5 bases from J, with 6 bases between. Germline-derived CDR1 and CDR2 are SGHRS and YFSETQ. The CDR3 is made up of 11 amino acids. CDR3 sequence reads: CASSSRDEQYF. Written as DNA, the CDR3 is TGCGCCAGCAGCTCCAGGGACGAGCAGTACTTC.

The gene calls are TRBV5-1 and TRBJ1-4; the D is unclear. V shed 3 bases and J shed 0 bases, with 9 bases lying between them. Germline V lookup: CDR1 SGHRS, CDR2 YFSETQ. The CDR3 runs 15 residues. CDR3 DNA: TGCGCCAGCAGCTACACAACAACAACTAATGAAAAACTGTTTTTT. Its translation: CASSYTTTTNEKLFF.

This sequence joins TRBV6-5 and TRBJ1-6; possible D gene TRBD1, 5 bases. Per the germline V gene, CDR1 is MNHEY and CDR2 is SVGAGI. The ends were cut back, 6 bases at V and 6 bases at J, with 9 bases in the middle. The CDR3 runs 13 residues. CDR3 nucleotide sequence: TGTGCCAGCAGAGACAGTTTTAATTCACCCCTCCACTTT. This translates into CASRDSFNSPLHF.

The genes are TRBV4-1 and TRBJ2-1; D is unresolved. Germline V lookup: CDR1 MGHRA, CDR2 YSYEKL. V was trimmed by 2 bases and J by 1 base, leaving 6 bases between them. This CDR3 contains 14 residues. This CDR3 is CASSQLGSYNEQFF. The CDR3 DNA reads TGCGCCAGCAGCCAACTAGGTTCCTACAATGAGCAGTTCTTC.

This chain uses TRBV4-3 with TRBJ2-3, with 13 bases matching TRBD2. There are 15 residues in the CDR3. With V trimmed by 4 bases and J by 6 bases, 4 bases remained unmatched. The germline gives CDR1 LGHNA, CDR2 YSLEER. CDR3 in DNA: TGCGCCAGCAGCCTGGGACTAGCGGGGACTGATACGCAGTATTTT. Translating it yields CASSLGLAGTDTQYF.

This clone was picked up one time. J is TRBJ2-7 and V is TRBV6-6; tentative D call: TRBD2 (6 bases). Germline lookup yields CDR1 MNHNY and CDR2 SVGAGI (reference sequence). Trimming removed 4 bases from V and 5 bases from J, with 15 bases in between. The CDR3 extends over 14 amino acids. In DNA form, the CDR3 reads TGTGCCAGCAGTTCGTGGGAGGAGAGTGACGAGCAGTACTTC. Protein product: CASSSWEESDEQYF.